Listed here are 26 T cell receptor beta chains from one sample, sequenced in a study of OX40 agonist ivuxolimab in advanced cancers. The method was immunoSEQ multiplex PCR; TCRdb's version includes in-frame clones alone and lacks a portion of them. The sample holds approximately 86,000 clones, about 93% seen once. The specimen was CD4+ or CD8+ T cells sorted from blood, collected in a trial of the OX40 agonist ivuxolimab. These receptors were collected from an adult with an advanced solid tumor such as melanoma, head and neck, liver or kidney cancer.

V usage is TRBV5-1 and J usage is TRBJ2-3; no clear D. The length of the CDR3 is 15 residues. V lost 1 base, J lost 3 bases, and 12 bases lay in between. From germline, CDR1 is SGHRS and CDR2 YFSETQ. CDR3 in amino acids: CASSLKTGPTDTQYF. As DNA, the CDR3 is TGCGCCAGCAGCTTGAAAACGGGTCCGACAGATACGCAGTATTTT.

This chain uses TRBV28 with TRBJ1-6; D not resolved. CDR1 and CDR2 from the germline V gene are MDHEN and SYDVKM. Trimming removed 3 bases at V and 13 bases at J, with 7 bases between. This CDR3 contains 11 residues. CDR3 amino acids: CASSFDPPLHF. The DNA for the CDR3 is TGTGCCAGCAGTTTCGATCCCCCCCTCCACTTT.

V gene TRBV2 combines with J gene TRBJ1-2; 7 bases are shared with TRBD1. CDR3 length: 13 residues. Germline V gene sequence: CDR1 SNHLY, CDR2 FYNNEI. With 9 bases clipped from V and 5 bases from J, the junction kept 9 bases outside the gene matches. CDR3: CARTTGPGYGYTF. CDR3 DNA sequence: TGTGCCAGAACGACAGGGCCGGGATATGGCTACACCTTC.

The chain has TRBV19 and TRBJ2-7, with 10 nucleotides matching TRBD2. Trimming at V came to 7 bases and at J to 1 base, leaving 7 bases not matched to a gene. Germline V gene sequence: CDR1 LNHDA, CDR2 SQIVND (reference sequence). CDR3 length: 15 amino acids. CDR3 sequence reads: CASKTSGARSYEQYF. DNA for the CDR3: TGTGCCAGTAAAACTAGCGGGGCTCGGTCCTACGAGCAGTACTTC.

The V and J genes are TRBV6-5 and TRBJ2-7; D tentatively reads TRBD1 or TRBD2 (6 bases each). The V end lost 4 bases, the J end lost 3 bases, and 13 bases lay between the germline ends. Germline assignment: CDR1 MNHEY and CDR2 SVGAGI. CDR3 size: 14 residues. CDR3 in DNA: TGTGCCAGCAGTTCCGGGGGCAGCGTCTACGAGCAGTACTTC. The encoded protein is CASSSGGSVYEQYF.

The chain employs TRBV6-6 and TRBJ2-3, with unresolved D. There are 14 residues in the CDR3. Per the germline V gene, CDR1 is MNHNY and CDR2 is SVGAGI (reference sequence). Trimming shortened V by 5 bases and J by 2 bases, and 11 bases separated the two germline ends. The chain's CDR3 is CASSPIVFTDTQYF. CDR3 bases: TGTGCCAGCAGTCCGATAGTATTCACAGATACGCAGTATTTT.

J is TRBJ2-7 and V is TRBV5-4; D is undetermined. The CDR3 covers 14 residues. Trimming left V 0 bases short and J 0 bases short, with 7 bases between. Germline CDR1 and CDR2: SGHNT and YYREEE (reference sequence). The CDR3 loop reads CASSLVGGSYEQYF. The DNA of the CDR3 is TGTGCCAGCAGCTTGGTAGGCGGCTCCTACGAGCAGTACTTC. Full variable domain (outside the CDR3, taken from reference TRBV5-4 and TRBJ2-7): ETGVTQSPTHLIKTRGQQVTLRCSSQSGHNTVSWYQQALGQGPQFIFQYYREEENGRGNFPPRFSGLQFPNYSSELNVNALELDDSALYLCASSLVGGSYEQYFGPGTRLTVT.

The CDR3 DNA is TGTGCCAGTAGATCCTTTCAGGTCTCTGGAAACACCATATATTTT. Its protein product is CASRSFQVSGNTIYF. The genes are TRBV19 and TRBJ1-3; D ambiguous. The length of the CDR3 is 15 residues. The germline gives CDR1 LNHDA, CDR2 SQIVND (reference sequence). V was cut by 6 bases and J by 0 bases, with 12 bases left in between.

The count of this clone is one. The chain carries TRBV9 and TRBJ2-3, with D maybe TRBD2 (6 bases). CDR1 and CDR2 (germline): SGDLS, YYNGEE. V lost 4 bases to trimming and J lost 2 bases, with 17 bases between them. The CDR3 is 16 amino acids. The CDR3 reads CASSRWGGENTDTQYF. CDR3 coding DNA: TGTGCCAGCAGCCGATGGGGCGGGGAGAACACAGATACGCAGTATTTT.

The genes are TRBV2 and TRBJ2-3, with a weak D call TRBD2 (6 bases). The CDR3 extends over 17 amino acids. The V gene lost 8 bases and the J gene lost 0 bases, with 21 bases spanning the gap. Germline lookup yields CDR1 SNHLY and CDR2 FYNNEI. The CDR3 coding sequence is TGTGCCAGCGCTAAAGCGGTTGGAGGGAGTAGCACAGATACGCAGTATTTT. Protein: CASAKAVGGSSTDTQYF.

The chain recombines TRBV4-3 with TRBJ2-5; D assignment may be TRBD1 or TRBD2 (5 bases each). This CDR3 comprises 15 residues. The germline CDR1 and CDR2 sequences are LGHNA and YSLEER. The ends were cut back, 4 bases at V and 3 bases at J, with 15 bases in the middle. The CDR3 loop is CASSLGVGYKETQYF. For the CDR3, the DNA is TGCGCCAGCAGCCTGGGGGTCGGATATAAAGAGACCCAGTACTTC.

This CDR3 is CASSPSQEMNTEAFF. DNA for the CDR3: TGTGCCAGCTCACCGTCCCAGGAAATGAACACTGAAGCTTTCTTT. The chain employs TRBV18 and TRBJ1-1; D uncertain. The germline gives CDR1 KGHSH, CDR2 LQKENI. With 3 bases removed from V and 0 bases from J, the gap between germline ends came to 11 bases. The length of the CDR3 is 15 residues.

The V call is TRBV7-9, the J call TRBJ2-5; 8 bases map to TRBD1. Germline V gene lookup returns CDR1 SEHNR and CDR2 FQNEAQ (reference sequence). This CDR3 is built from 13 residues. V was clipped by 5 bases and J by 5 bases; unmatched bases: 4. This chain's CDR3 is CASSPGGRETQYF. In nucleotides, the CDR3 is TGTGCCAGCAGCCCAGGGGGCCGGGAGACCCAGTACTTC.

This chain uses TRBV28 with TRBJ2-7; D is unclear. Germline CDR1 and CDR2: MDHEN and SYDVKM. Trimming removed 1 base from V and 7 bases from J, with 8 bases in between. The length of the CDR3 is 12 residues. The CDR3 DNA reads TGTGCCAGCAGTTTATCCACGACTGAGCAGTACTTC. Its translation: CASSLSTTEQYF. Together with reference TRBV28 and TRBJ2-7, the CDR3 gives the full variable domain: DVKVTQSSRYLVKRTGEKVFLECVQDMDHENMFWYRQDPGLGLRLIYFSYDVKMKEKGDIPEGYSVSREKKERFSLILESASTNQTSMYLCASSLSTTEQYFGPGTRLTVT.

The chain joins TRBV28 to TRBJ2-5; 10 bases agree with TRBD1. The CDR3 covers 15 residues. Trimming removed 5 bases from V and 2 bases from J; junction bases left unmatched: 5. Looked up from germline, CDR1 is MDHEN and CDR2 is SYDVKM. The CDR3 DNA is TGTGCCAGCAGTCCCCAGGACAGGGGGCAAGAGACCCAGTACTTC. It codes for CASSPQDRGQETQYF.

The chain joins TRBV7-9 to TRBJ1-2, with D possibly matching TRBD1 (5 bases). The CDR3 has 14 residues. In germline, CDR1 is SEHNR, CDR2 FQNEAQ (reference sequence). The V end was cut by 4 bases, the J end by 1 base, with 10 bases between. CDR3 region: CASSSRQFNYGYTF. CDR3 DNA sequence: TGTGCCAGCAGCTCCCGACAGTTTAACTATGGCTACACCTTC.

This sequence joins TRBV6-6 and TRBJ2-7; weak D call: TRBD1 (5 bases). V was cut by 8 bases and J by 3 bases, with 17 bases left in between. Germline V lookup: CDR1 MNHNY, CDR2 SVGAGI (reference sequence). CDR3 length equals 14 residues. The CDR3 sequence is CASGPGQNLYEQYF. CDR3 coding DNA: TGTGCCAGCGGGCCAGGGCAGAACCTCTACGAGCAGTACTTC.

This clone was counted a single time. This chain joins TRBV7-2 and TRBJ1-1; no clear D. V was cut by 5 bases and J by 0 bases, with 10 bases left in between. The CDR3 covers 14 residues. Germline V gives CDR1 SGHTA, CDR2 FQGNSA. In DNA, the CDR3 is TGTGCCAGCAGCCAGAGCCGGGTGAACACTGAAGCTTTCTTT. It codes for CASSQSRVNTEAFF.

This chain joins TRBV13 and TRBJ2-5; 12 bases match TRBD2. Germline-derived CDR1 and CDR2 are PRHDT and FYEKMQ (reference sequence). This CDR3 is built from 18 residues. V trimming: 2 bases; J trimming: 8 bases; junction bases outside the gene matches: 15. The CDR3 loop reads CASSLYKRTSGKETTQYF. The CDR3 DNA reads as TGTGCCAGCAGCTTATATAAGAGGACTAGCGGGAAAGAGACCACCCAGTACTTC. The full variable domain, its missing parts supplied by reference TRBV13 and TRBJ2-5, is AAGVIQSPRHLIKEKRETATLKCYPIPRHDTVYWYQQGPGQDPQFLISFYEKMQSDKGSIPDRFSAQQFSDYHSELNMSSLELGDSALYFCASSLYKRTSGKETTQYFGPGTRLLVL.

This sequence joins TRBV19 and TRBJ2-3; 10 bases align to TRBD2. This CDR3 is 16 amino acids long. V lost 3 bases, J lost 4 bases, and 7 bases stayed unmatched. Germline CDR1 LNHDA, CDR2 SQIVND (reference sequence). In nucleotides, the CDR3 is TGTGCCAGTAGTATCCCTAGCGGGAGCGGCTCAGATACGCAGTATTTT. Translated, it gives CASSIPSGSGSDTQYF.

This clone showed up just once. The rearrangement links TRBV4-3 to TRBJ2-3, with TRBD2 as a possible D gene (5 bases). Trimming pared 0 bases from V and 6 bases from J, leaving 19 bases between. There are 17 residues in the CDR3. The V gene's germline CDR1 is LGHNA and CDR2 YSLEER. The CDR3 DNA is TGCGCCAGCAGCCAAGATCGAATGACTACCACGTTGGATACGCAGTATTTT. Protein sequence: CASSQDRMTTTLDTQYF.

The rearrangement joins TRBV29-1 to TRBJ2-5; D call uncertain. CDR1 is SQVTM and CDR2 is ANQGSEA in the germline V gene. The CDR3 sequence is 10 residues long. V lost 5 bases, J lost 6 bases, and 7 bases lay in between. The CDR3 sequence: CSVTRQTQYF. The CDR3 coding sequence is TGCAGCGTTACGAGGCAGACCCAGTACTTC.

The chain joins TRBV5-1 to TRBJ2-1; possible D gene TRBD1, 6 bases. Germline loops: CDR1 SGHRS, CDR2 YFSETQ. CDR3 size: 13 residues. V lost 0 bases, J lost 9 bases, and 10 bases lay in between. The CDR3 spells CASSLVQGSEQFF. The CDR3 coding sequence is TGCGCCAGCAGCTTGGTTCAGGGGTCTGAGCAGTTCTTC.

The V gene is TRBV28, the J gene TRBJ1-2, with TRBD1 matching over 12 bases. CDR3 size: 15 residues. CDR1 is MDHEN and CDR2 is SYDVKM in the germline V gene. The ends lost 5 bases at V and 7 bases at J; junction bases unmatched: 8. Here the CDR3 DNA reads TGTGCCAGCAGTCTCCCGGGACAGGGGGCGCTTGGCTACACCTTC. The encoded protein is CASSLPGQGALGYTF.

The chain combines TRBV28 with TRBJ1-5; D unclear. Between the trimmed V and J ends, which lost 2 bases and 1 base, there was a span of 6 bases. The CDR3 covers 14 residues. Germline V CDR1 and CDR2: MDHEN, SYDVKM. The CDR3 loop is CASSLRGSNQPQHF. DNA of the CDR3: TGTGCCAGCAGTTTACGGGGAAGCAATCAGCCCCAGCATTTT.

This chain uses TRBV18 with TRBJ2-7; TRBD1 or TRBD2 may be the D gene (5 bases each). Germline loops: CDR1 KGHSH, CDR2 LQKENI. With 6 bases removed from V and 2 bases from J, the gap between germline ends came to 20 bases. This CDR3 region has 16 residues. The CDR3, as DNA: TGTGCCAGCTCTCCTATGGGTACAGGAGGAACCTACGAGCAGTACTTC. Amino acids: CASSPMGTGGTYEQYF.